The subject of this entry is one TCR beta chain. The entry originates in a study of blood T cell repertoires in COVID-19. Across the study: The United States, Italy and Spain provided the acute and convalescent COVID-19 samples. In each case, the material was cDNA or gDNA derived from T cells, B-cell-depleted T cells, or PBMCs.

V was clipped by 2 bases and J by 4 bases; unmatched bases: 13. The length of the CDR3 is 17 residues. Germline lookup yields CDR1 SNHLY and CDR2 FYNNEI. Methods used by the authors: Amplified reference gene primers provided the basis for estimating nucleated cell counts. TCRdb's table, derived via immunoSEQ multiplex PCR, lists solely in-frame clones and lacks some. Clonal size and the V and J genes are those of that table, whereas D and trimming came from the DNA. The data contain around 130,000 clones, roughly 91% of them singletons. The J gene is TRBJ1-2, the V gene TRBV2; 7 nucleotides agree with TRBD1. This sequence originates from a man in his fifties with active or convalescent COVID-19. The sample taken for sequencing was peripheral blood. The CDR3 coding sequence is TGTGCCAGCAGTGAATATGGGGAAAACAGGGGCTCCTATGGCTACACCTTC. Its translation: CASSEYGENRGSYGYTF.